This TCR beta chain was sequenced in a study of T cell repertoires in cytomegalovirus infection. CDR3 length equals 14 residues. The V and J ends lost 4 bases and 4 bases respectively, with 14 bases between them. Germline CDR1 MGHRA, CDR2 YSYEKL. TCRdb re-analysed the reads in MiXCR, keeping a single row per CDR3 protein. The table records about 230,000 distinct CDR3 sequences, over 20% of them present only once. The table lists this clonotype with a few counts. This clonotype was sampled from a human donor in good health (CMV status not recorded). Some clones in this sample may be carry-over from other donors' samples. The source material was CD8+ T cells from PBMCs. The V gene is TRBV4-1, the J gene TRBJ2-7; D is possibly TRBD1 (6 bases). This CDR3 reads CASSPNKQGYEQYF. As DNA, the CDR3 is TGCGCCAGCAGCCCAAACAAACAGGGTTACGAGCAGTACTTC.